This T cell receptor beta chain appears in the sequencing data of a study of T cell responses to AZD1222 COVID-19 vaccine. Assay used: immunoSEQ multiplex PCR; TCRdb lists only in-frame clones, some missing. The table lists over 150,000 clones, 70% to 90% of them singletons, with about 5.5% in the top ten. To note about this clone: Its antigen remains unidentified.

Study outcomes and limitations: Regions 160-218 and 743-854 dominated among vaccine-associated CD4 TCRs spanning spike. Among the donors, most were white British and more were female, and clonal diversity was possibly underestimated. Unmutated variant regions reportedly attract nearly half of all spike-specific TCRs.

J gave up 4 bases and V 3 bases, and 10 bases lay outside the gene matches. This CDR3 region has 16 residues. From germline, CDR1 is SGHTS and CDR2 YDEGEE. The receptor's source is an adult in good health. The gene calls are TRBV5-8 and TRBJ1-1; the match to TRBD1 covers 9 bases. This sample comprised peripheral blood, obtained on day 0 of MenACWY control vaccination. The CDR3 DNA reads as TGTGCCAGCAGCTGGCCCGGGACAGGGAGAGCCACTGAAGCTTTCTTT. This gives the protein CASSWPGTGRATEAFF.